This is a list of T cell receptor beta chains from one sample in a study of regulatory T cells in long-lasting Graves disease. Using its own MiXCR run on the multiplex PCR reads, TCRdb lists one record per CDR3 protein. The sample has a few hundred thousand distinct CDR3 sequences, about 17% seen once. The same data also went into a second study, on T cells in Graves' hyperthyroidism and ophthalmopathy.

Sequenced material: peripheral blood mononuclear cells (PBMCs), taken at new diagnosis, from a patient treated with antithyroid drugs. These receptors were taken from a woman between 18 and 29 years old with Graves disease. Each CDR3 is given with its conserved first and last residue. Fields, in order: clone size, J gene, D gene, V gene, CDR3 protein, CDR3 DNA. The D gene is left open where the match is weak. Some rows have no size entry. The others give once, few or many, or a class for an expanded clone.

- TRBJ2-1 TRBD2 TRBV5-1 CASSLRGTSGKGAFDNEQFF TGCGCCAGCAGCTTGCGGGGGACTAGCGGGAAGGGAGCTTTTGACAATGAGCAGTTCTTC
- TRBJ2-1 TRBD2 TRBV19 CATGTILGEQFF TGTGCCACCGGGACTATCCTGGGGGAGCAGTTCTTC
few TRBJ1-1 - TRBV6-4 CASSPNSELTEAFF TGTGCCAGCAGCCCCAACAGCGAGCTCACTGAAGCTTTCTTT
many TRBJ1-1 - TRBV30 CAWTKQVNTEAFF TGTGCCTGGACAAAACAGGTTAACACTGAAGCTTTCTTT
many TRBJ2-7 TRBD1 TRBV6-1 CASSKDREPYEQYF TGTGCCAGCAGTAAGGACAGGGAACCCTACGAGCAGTACTTC
many TRBJ2-3 TRBD2 TRBV5-1 CASSLGTSSGTDTQYF TGCGCCAGCAGCTTGGGGACTAGCTCGGGCACAGATACGCAGTATTTT
- TRBJ1-5 - TRBV20-1 CSARRVGPTGNQPQHF TGCAGTGCTAGAAGGGTGGGGCCTACAGGCAATCAGCCCCAGCATTTT
few TRBJ2-3 TRBD2 TRBV6-5 CASSYSSGGVGTDTQYF TGTGCCAGCAGTTACTCGTCGGGAGGGGTTGGCACAGATACGCAGTATTTT
many TRBJ2-5 - TRBV28 CASSRLQPGETQYF TGTGCCAGCAGTCGACTGCAGCCGGGAGAGACCCAGTACTTC
many TRBJ2-7 TRBD2 TRBV11-3 CASSTSGGAYEQYF TGTGCCAGCAGCACGTCGGGGGGTGCCTACGAGCAGTACTTC
few TRBJ1-2 - TRBV28 CASSFPRGFAGGGYTF TGTGCCAGCAGTTTTCCCAGGGGATTTGCTGGTGGAGGCTACACCTTC
many TRBJ1-2 - TRBV28 CASSLERTNYGYTF TGTGCCAGCAGTTTGGAGAGAACTAACTATGGCTACACCTTC
- TRBJ2-3 TRBD2 TRBV20-1 CSARGDGRAADTQYF TGCAGTGCTAGAGGGGATGGGAGGGCCGCCGATACGCAGTATTTT
few TRBJ2-5 TRBD2 TRBV20-1 CSTRSGLAGALETQYF TGCAGTACTAGATCGGGACTAGCGGGAGCTCTAGAGACCCAGTACTTC
many TRBJ2-7 - TRBV6-2/TRBV6-3 CASSYSGVSYEQYF TGTGCCAGCAGTTACTCCGGAGTATCCTACGAGCAGTACTTC
once TRBJ2-3 - TRBV15 CATSRGQGGADTQYF TGTGCCACCAGCAGAGGCCAGGGAGGAGCAGATACGCAGTATTTT
many TRBJ2-7 TRBD2 TRBV11-2 CASSITSDSSYEQYF TGTGCCAGCAGCATCACTAGCGATAGCTCCTACGAGCAGTACTTC